This T cell receptor beta chain emerged from a study of OX40 agonist ivuxolimab in advanced cancers. About the study: Three dose-escalation patients had partial responses: one with hepatocellular carcinoma and two with cutaneous melanoma. Study-wide points: Among the lowest peripheral clonal expansion occurred in 0.1-3.0 mg/kg partial responders. Expanded clones tended on average to be more numerous among CD8+ T cells than CD4+.

Generated by immunoSEQ multiplex PCR, the TCRdb table keeps only in-frame clones and is missing some. Of fewer than 70,000 clones listed, about 89% are singletons. V was cut by 5 bases and J by 2 bases, with 10 bases left in between. The CDR3 has 15 residues. From germline, CDR1 is MGHDK and CDR2 SYGVNS. As concerns this clone: The antigen remains unidentified.

The V and J genes are TRBV25-1 and TRBJ2-6, with a tentative D call TRBD1 (5 bases). The sequence came from an adult with an advanced solid tumor such as melanoma, head and neck, liver or kidney cancer. The sample was CD4+ or CD8+ T cells sorted from blood, taken in a trial of the OX40 agonist ivuxolimab. CDR3 bases: TGTGCCAGCAGTACACAGGCTACTGGGGCCAACGTCCTGACTTTC. Translation: CASSTQATGANVLTF.